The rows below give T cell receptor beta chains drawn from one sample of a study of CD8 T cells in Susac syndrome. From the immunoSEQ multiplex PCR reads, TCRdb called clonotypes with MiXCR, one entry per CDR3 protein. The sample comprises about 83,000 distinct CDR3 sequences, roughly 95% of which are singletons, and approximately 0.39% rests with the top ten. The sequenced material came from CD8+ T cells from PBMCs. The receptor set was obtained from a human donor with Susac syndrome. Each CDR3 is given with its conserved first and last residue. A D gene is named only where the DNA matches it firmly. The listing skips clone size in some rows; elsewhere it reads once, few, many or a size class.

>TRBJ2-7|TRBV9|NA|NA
TGTGCCAGCAGCGTAGTAGGCAGTTCCTACGAGCAGTACTTC
CASSVVGSSYEQYF
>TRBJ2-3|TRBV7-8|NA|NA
TGTGCCAGCAGCTCAGGGGCCTCTACGGCCTCGGCCTTAGATACGCAGTATTTT
CASSSGASTASALDTQYF
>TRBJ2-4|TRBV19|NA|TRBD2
TGTGCCAGCGGACTAGCGGGGGGGCCCATCGCGTACTTC
CASGLAGGPIAYF
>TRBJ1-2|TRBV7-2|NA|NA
TGTGCCAGCAGCCCGATTCCGGGAGACTATGGCTACACCTTC
CASSPIPGDYGYTF
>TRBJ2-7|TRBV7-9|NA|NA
TGTGCCAGCAGCTTAAGCCGGGACACCGCCTACGAGCAGTACTTC
CASSLSRDTAYEQYF
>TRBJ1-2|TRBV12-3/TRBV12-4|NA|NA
TGTGCCAGCAGTTCAGGGACTTCCCCAATATTC
CASSSGTSPIF
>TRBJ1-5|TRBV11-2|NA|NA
TGTGCCAGCAGCTTAGACCTGGGCAATCAGCCCCAGCATTTT
CASSLDLGNQPQHF
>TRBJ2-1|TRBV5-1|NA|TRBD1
TGCGCCAGCAGCCTAAGACAGGGCCATGAGCAGTTCTTC
CASSLRQGHEQFF
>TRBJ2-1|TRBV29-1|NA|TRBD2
TGCAGCGTTGAAGGGGTTAGCGGGAGCCACAATGAGCAGTTCTTC
CSVEGVSGSHNEQFF
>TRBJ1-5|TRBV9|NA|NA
TGTGCCAGCAGCGCACGGGACTCCCTAGGGCCCCAGCATTTT
CASSARDSLGPQHF
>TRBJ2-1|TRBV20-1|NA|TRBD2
TGCAGTGCTAGGGATAGCGGGAGCGGGGGCAATGAGCAGTTCTTC
CSARDSGSGGNEQFF
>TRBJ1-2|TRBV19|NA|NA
TGTGCCAGTAGTAACGAGTATGGCTACACCTTC
CASSNEYGYTF
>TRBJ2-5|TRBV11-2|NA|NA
TGTGCCAGCAGCCTCGTGGTGGGCCGAGAGACCCAGTACTTC
CASSLVVGRETQYF
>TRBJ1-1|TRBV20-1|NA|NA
TGCAGTGCTAGCGGGCAGACTGAAGCTTTCTTT
CSASGQTEAFF
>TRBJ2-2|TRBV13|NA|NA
TGTGCCAGCAGCTTCCAGAACACCGGGGAGCTGTTTTTT
CASSFQNTGELFF
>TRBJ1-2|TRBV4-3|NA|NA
TGCGCCAGCAGCCAGGACGGGCAGGCCTATGGCTACACCTTC
CASSQDGQAYGYTF
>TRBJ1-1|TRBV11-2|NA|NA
TGTGCCAGCAGCTTAGGGCCCCAGCCTGAAGCTTTCTTT
CASSLGPQPEAFF
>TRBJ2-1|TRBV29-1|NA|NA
TGCAGCGTTGGGGGGACGGGTTCCTACAATGAGCAGTTCTTC
CSVGGTGSYNEQFF
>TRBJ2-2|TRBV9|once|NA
TGTGCCAGCAGCGTAGATCGGGAGCTGTTTTTT
CASSVDRELFF
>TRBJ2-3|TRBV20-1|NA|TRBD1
TGCAGTGCTAGAGGGTTATTACAGGGGCTAGATACGCAGTATTTT
CSARGLLQGLDTQYF
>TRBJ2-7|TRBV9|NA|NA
TGTGCCAGCAGCTCCCGGACTAATTCCTACGAGCAGTACTTC
CASSSRTNSYEQYF
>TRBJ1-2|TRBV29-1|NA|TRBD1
TGCAGCGTTGATCGGGGACAGAACTATGGCTACACCTTC
CSVDRGQNYGYTF
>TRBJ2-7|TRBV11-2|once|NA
TGTGCCAGCAGCGCGGGGACAGAGCAGTACTTC
CASSAGTEQYF
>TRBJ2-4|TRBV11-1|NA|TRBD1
TGTGCCAGCAGCTTAGGCGGGGTTTGGGACAGGATCGGAGCCAAAAACATTCAGTACTTC
CASSLGGVWDRIGAKNIQYF
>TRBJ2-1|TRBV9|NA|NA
TGTGCCAGCGTCGGGAGCTCCTACAATGAGCAGTTCTTC
CASVGSSYNEQFF
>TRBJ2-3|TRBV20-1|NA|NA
TGCAGTTGCCTGCCGGAATTTACCCCAGCGCAGTATTTT
CSCLPEFTPAQYF
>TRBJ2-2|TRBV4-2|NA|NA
TGTGCCAGCAGCCCGACAGGGAACACCGGGGAGCTGTTTTTT
CASSPTGNTGELFF
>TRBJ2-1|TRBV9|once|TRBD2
TGTGCCAGCAGTCACTCCCGGGGGGGGGACAATGAGCAGTTCTTC
CASSHSRGGDNEQFF
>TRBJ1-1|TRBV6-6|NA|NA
TGTGCCAGCAGTTACTTTGCAGGGTCGAATGCTGAAGCTTTCTTT
CASSYFAGSNAEAFF
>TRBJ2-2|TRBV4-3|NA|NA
TGCGCCAGCAGCCAAGAAGGCACAGACACCGGGGAGCTGTTTTTT
CASSQEGTDTGELFF
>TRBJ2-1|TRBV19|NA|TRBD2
TGTGCCAGTAGTATAGAACTAGCGGAATACAATGAGCAGTTCTTC
CASSIELAEYNEQFF